The 22 T cell receptor beta chains given below trace back to one sample, sequenced in a study of blood T cell repertoires in COVID-19. The assay was immunoSEQ multiplex PCR, and TCRdb's table has in-frame clones only and misses some. The sample lists about 170,000 clones, 84% seen once, with around 7.7% in the top ten. The sample was peripheral blood. Receptor source: a man aged 35 to 55 who had recovered from COVID-19.

This chain connects TRBV7-2 to TRBJ2-7, with D maybe TRBD2 (5 bases). Per germline, CDR1 SGHTA and CDR2 FQGNSA. This CDR3 is built from 12 residues. The germline V and J ends were trimmed by 2 bases and 7 bases, with 9 bases remaining between them. The CDR3 spells CASSLMSGEQYF. CDR3 sequence (DNA): TGTGCCAGCAGCTTAATGTCGGGGGAGCAGTACTTC.

This clone was recorded only once. The chain uses TRBV5-4 and TRBJ2-2; TRBD2 matches at 8 bases. The CDR3 is made up of 15 amino acids. Trimming cost V 2 bases and J 6 bases; bases outside gene matches: 6. From germline, CDR1 is SGHNT and CDR2 YYREEE (reference sequence). The CDR3 bases are TGTGCCAGCAGCTTACGGGAGGGCCGCGCCGGGGAGCTGTTTTTT. It codes for CASSLREGRAGELFF.

The chain carries TRBV5-4 and TRBJ2-1; D unresolved. V shed 0 bases and J shed 6 bases, with 10 bases lying between them. The CDR3 has 14 amino acids. The germline CDR1 and CDR2 sequences are SGHNT and YYREEE (reference sequence). For the CDR3, the DNA is TGTGCCAGCAGCTTGGGTCCCCCGGGCAATGAGCAGTTCTTC. This translates into CASSLGPPGNEQFF.

This rearrangement joins TRBV27 to TRBJ2-5; 11 bases are a match to TRBD2. The length of the CDR3 is 17 residues. Germline-derived CDR1 and CDR2 are MNHEY and SMNVEV (reference sequence). V shed 2 bases and J 5 bases; nucleotides not matched to a gene: 10. The DNA for the CDR3 is TGTGCCAGCAGTTTAATGAGTAGCGGGAGGGCCCGGGAGACCCAGTACTTC. Translated, it gives CASSLMSSGRARETQYF.

The chain has TRBV18 and TRBJ2-2, with 9 bases identical to TRBD2. Trimming removed 5 bases from V and 2 bases from J; junction bases left unmatched: 9. The CDR3 spans 17 residues. Germline CDR1 reads KGHSH; CDR2 reads LQKENI. The CDR3 DNA reads TGTGCCAGCTCAGATGGGTATAGCGGGAGCAACACCGGGGAGCTGTTTTTT. Residues: CASSDGYSGSNTGELFF.

The chain recombines TRBV7-9 with TRBJ2-2; D gene ambiguous. Looked up from germline, CDR1 is SEHNR and CDR2 is FQNEAQ (reference sequence). The CDR3 consists of 14 residues. Deletions cut 5 bases from V and 1 base from J, with 8 bases between. CDR3 DNA: TGTGCCAGCAGCCCCACAGAGAACACCGGGGAGCTGTTTTTT. Protein: CASSPTENTGELFF.

The chain recombines TRBV6-2 or TRBV6-3 with TRBJ2-3, with 8 bases identical to TRBD2. The length of the CDR3 is 16 residues. Germline-derived CDR1 and CDR2 are MNHEY and SVGEGT. Trimming at V came to 6 bases and at J to 1 base, leaving 9 bases not matched to a gene. The chain's CDR3 is CASSWGGAGGTDTQYF. The CDR3 DNA follows: TGTGCCAGCAGCTGGGGAGGAGCGGGAGGCACAGATACGCAGTATTTT.

This rearrangement joins TRBV5-8 to TRBJ1-1, with no clear D. Trimming shortened V by 0 bases and J by 1 base, and 7 bases separated the two germline ends. CDR1 is SGHTS, CDR2 YDEGEE, per germline. This CDR3 spans 14 amino acids. CDR3 bases: TGTGCCAGCAGCTTGGCTCCAGGGAACACTGAAGCTTTCTTT. It codes for CASSLAPGNTEAFF.

The chain carries TRBV5-5 and TRBJ2-6; TRBD1 agrees at 8 bases. In germline, CDR1 is SGHKS, CDR2 YYEKEE (reference sequence). V lost 3 bases and J lost 3; bases outside the gene matches: 14. This CDR3 comprises 19 residues. CDR3 in amino acids: CASSSIAGTGKYGANVLTF. CDR3 nucleotide sequence: TGTGCCAGCAGCTCCATAGCCGGGACAGGTAAATATGGGGCCAACGTCCTGACTTTC. Looking up the rest from reference TRBV5-5 and TRBJ2-6 gives the full variable domain: DAGVTQSPTHLIKTRGQQVTLRCSPISGHKSVSWYQQVLGQGPQFIFQYYEKEERGRGNFPDRFSARQFPNYSSELNVNALLLGDSALYLCASSSIAGTGKYGANVLTFGAGSRLTVL.

The rearrangement links TRBV28 to TRBJ2-7; the match to TRBD1 covers 10 bases. The germline V gene has CDR1 MDHEN and CDR2 SYDVKM. V was clipped by 4 bases and J by 3 bases; unmatched bases: 6. The CDR3 consists of 15 residues. CDR3: CASSSPGQGIYEQYF. DNA for the CDR3: TGTGCCAGCAGTTCTCCGGGACAGGGGATCTACGAGCAGTACTTC.

The chain employs TRBV7-2 and TRBJ2-5; TRBD2 is a possible D gene (5 bases). The CDR3 is made up of 14 amino acids. Germline values: CDR1 SGHTA, CDR2 FQGNSA. Trimming took 1 base from V and 2 from J, leaving 8 bases between them. DNA for the CDR3: TGTGCCAGCAGCTTAGTTAGGACTCAAGAGACCCAGTACTTC. Its translation is CASSLVRTQETQYF.

This clone was seen a handful of times. The V gene is TRBV5-1, the J gene TRBJ2-5; D is perhaps TRBD1 (6 bases). The CDR3 sequence is 16 residues long. V was trimmed by 0 bases and J by 2 bases, leaving 14 bases between them. Germline assignment: CDR1 SGHRS and CDR2 YFSETQ. DNA of the CDR3: TGCGCCAGCAGCTTGGGGTCGGGACAAAGTCAAGAGACCCAGTACTTC. Amino acids: CASSLGSGQSQETQYF.

This chain uses TRBV7-9 with TRBJ2-6; D might be TRBD2 (6 bases). Germline CDR1 is SEHNR and CDR2 is FQNEAQ (reference sequence). With 6 bases removed from V and 0 bases from J, the gap between germline ends came to 15 bases. The CDR3 extends over 17 amino acids. The CDR3 protein is CASRSSRRGSGANVLTF. The CDR3 DNA follows: TGTGCCAGCAGATCCTCGCGGAGGGGCTCTGGGGCCAACGTCCTGACTTTC. Full variable domain (rest looked up from reference TRBV7-9 and TRBJ2-6): DTGVSQNPRHKITKRGQNVTFRCDPISEHNRLYWYRQTLGQGPEFLTYFQNEAQLEKSRLLSDRFSAERPKGSFSTLEIQRTEQGDSAMYLCASRSSRRGSGANVLTFGAGSRLTVL.

V gene TRBV2 combines with J gene TRBJ2-1; 8 positions match TRBD2. V shed 10 bases, J shed 0 bases, and the junction held 5 bases outside the gene matches. CDR3 size: 14 residues. Per the germline V gene, CDR1 is SNHLY and CDR2 is FYNNEI. CDR3 in DNA: TGTGCCAAAAAGGGACTAGACTCCTACAATGAGCAGTTCTTC. Translation: CAKKGLDSYNEQFF.

V and J are TRBV28 and TRBJ1-1; 7 bases match TRBD1. The junction had 7 bases not matched to a gene; V was cut back by 2 bases and J by 1 base. Germline V lookup: CDR1 MDHEN, CDR2 SYDVKM. The CDR3 has 16 amino acids. The CDR3 here is CASSLPFGTANTEAFF. For the CDR3, the DNA is TGTGCCAGCAGTTTACCGTTCGGGACAGCGAACACTGAAGCTTTCTTT.

The chain couples TRBV18 to TRBJ2-2, with a tentative D call TRBD2 (6 bases). The CDR3 runs 14 residues. CDR1 is KGHSH and CDR2 is LQKENI in the germline V gene. Trimming removed 6 bases at V and 1 base at J, with 9 bases between. The CDR3 region has the DNA TGTGCCAGCTCCCGCGGGGTGAACACCGGGGAGCTGTTTTTT. Its translation is CASSRGVNTGELFF.

The genes are TRBV10-3 and TRBJ2-5; D is possibly TRBD1 (5 bases). CDR3 length: 14 amino acids. Germline V gives CDR1 ENHRY, CDR2 SYGVKD. Trimming shortened V by 3 bases and J by 2 bases, and 10 bases separated the two germline ends. DNA of the CDR3: TGTGCCATCAGTGAAGGGCAGGGACAAGAGACCCAGTACTTC. Amino acids: CAISEGQGQETQYF.

This sequence joins TRBV7-9 and TRBJ1-3, with D possibly being TRBD1 (5 bases). The CDR3 runs to 14 residues. CDR1 and CDR2 from the germline V gene are SEHNR and FQNEAQ (reference sequence). Deletions cut 6 bases from V and 0 bases from J, with 9 bases between. CDR3 in DNA: TGTGCCAGCAGTCCGGGGGTCTCTGGAAACACCATATATTTT. Translation: CASSPGVSGNTIYF.

The rearrangement uses TRBV29-1 and TRBJ2-2, with 11 positions matching TRBD2. This CDR3 region has 13 residues. Unmatched junction bases numbered 0, after V lost 4 bases and J lost 5 bases. From germline, CDR1 is SQVTM and CDR2 ANQGSEA. The CDR3 nucleotides are TGCAGCGTTGGGACTAGCGGGACCGGGGAGCTGTTTTTT. Translating it yields CSVGTSGTGELFF.

This rearrangement joins TRBV10-3 to TRBJ1-4, with TRBD1 as a possible D gene (5 bases). Germline CDR1 is ENHRY and CDR2 is SYGVKD. This CDR3 is built from 14 residues. V dropped 2 bases and J dropped 8 bases, with 12 bases sitting between them. The CDR3 coding sequence is TGTGCCATCAGTGAGATTCAGGGAAACGAAAAACTGTTTTTT. Translating it yields CAISEIQGNEKLFF.

In its sample, this clone was seen once. The CDR3 DNA reads as TGTGCCAGCAGCATCCGCGGGACGTCGGCAACTAATGAAAAACTGTTTTTT. Amino acids: CASSIRGTSATNEKLFF. The chain uses TRBV21-1 and TRBJ1-4. TRBV21-1 is flagged as a pseudogene. CDR3 size: 17 residues.

The J gene is TRBJ1-1, the V gene TRBV7-9; 11 bases agree with TRBD1. The CDR3 consists of 17 residues. V was pared by 2 bases and J by 0 bases, with 5 bases of the junction left unmatched. In germline, CDR1 is SEHNR, CDR2 FQNEAQ (reference sequence). Written as DNA, the CDR3 is TGTGCCAGCAGCTTATGGGGACAGGGGGAAATGAACACTGAAGCTTTCTTT. As protein: CASSLWGQGEMNTEAFF.